The present T cell receptor beta chain was sequenced within a study of CD8 T cells in ankylosing spondylitis. General study findings and limits: Seemingly distinctive of ankylosing spondylitis blood was a TCR beta motif formed by eight highly homologous variants. Clones linked to disease were reported to show significant enrichment in matched ankylosing spondylitis synovial fluid.

Trimming left V 0 bases short and J 16 bases short, with 10 bases between. The CDR3 has 12 residues. Germline V gene data show CDR1 as SGHDN and CDR2 as FVKESK. This clonotype was detected ten times or more. The antigen remains unidentified. TCRdb ran MiXCR on the 5' RACE reads and lists one entry per CDR3 protein. The table shows around 75,000 distinct CDR3 sequences, with about 5.4% occurring only once. The sequenced sample consisted of blood, either unsorted or a sorted T cell fraction (not recorded which). This receptor was identified in a male donor with ankylosing spondylitis or in good health (not recorded which). The chain recombines TRBV14 with TRBJ1-6; a possible D gene is TRBD1 (6 bases). For the CDR3, the DNA is TGTGCCAGCAGCCAAGATGGGACAACTCTCCACTTT. Protein: CASSQDGTTLHF. The complete variable domain, with remaining parts taken from reference TRBV14 and TRBJ1-6, reads EAGVTQFPSHSVIEKGQTVTLRCDPISGHDNLYWYRRVMGKEIKFLLHFVKESKQDESGMPNNRFLAERTGGTYSTLKVQPAELEDSGVYFCASSQDGTTLHFGNGTRLTVT.